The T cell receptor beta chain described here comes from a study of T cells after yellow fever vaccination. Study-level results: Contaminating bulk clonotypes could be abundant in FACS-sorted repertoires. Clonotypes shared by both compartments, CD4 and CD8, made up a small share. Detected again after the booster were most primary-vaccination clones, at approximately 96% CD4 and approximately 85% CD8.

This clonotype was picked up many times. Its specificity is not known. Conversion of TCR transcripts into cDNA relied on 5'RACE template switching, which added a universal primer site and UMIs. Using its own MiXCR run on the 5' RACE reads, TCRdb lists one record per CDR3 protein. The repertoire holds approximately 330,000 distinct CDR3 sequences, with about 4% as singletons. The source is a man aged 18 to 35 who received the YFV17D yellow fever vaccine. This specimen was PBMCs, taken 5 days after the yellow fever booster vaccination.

The CDR3 DNA sequence: TGTGCCAGCAGCTTAAGGACATACCAAGAGACCCAGTACTTC. It is translated as CASSLRTYQETQYF. V gene TRBV11-2 combines with J gene TRBJ2-5, with TRBD1 as a possible D gene (5 bases). Germline V CDR1 and CDR2: SGHAT, FQNNGV. Trimming pared 2 bases from V and 0 bases from J, leaving 7 bases between. CDR3 length equals 14 residues.